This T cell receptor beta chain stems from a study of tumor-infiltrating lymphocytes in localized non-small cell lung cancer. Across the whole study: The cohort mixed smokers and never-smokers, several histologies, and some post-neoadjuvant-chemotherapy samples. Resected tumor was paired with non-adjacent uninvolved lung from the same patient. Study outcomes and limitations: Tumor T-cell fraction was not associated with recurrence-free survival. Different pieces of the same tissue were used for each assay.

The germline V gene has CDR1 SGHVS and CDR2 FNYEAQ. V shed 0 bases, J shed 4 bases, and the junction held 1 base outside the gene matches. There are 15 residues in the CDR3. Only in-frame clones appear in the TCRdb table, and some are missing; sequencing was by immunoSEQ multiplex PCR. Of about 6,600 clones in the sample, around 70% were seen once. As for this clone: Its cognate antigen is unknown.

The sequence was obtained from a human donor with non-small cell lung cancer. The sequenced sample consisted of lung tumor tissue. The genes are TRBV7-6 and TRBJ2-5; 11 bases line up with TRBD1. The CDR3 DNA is TGTGCCAGCAGCTTAGCCGGGACAGGGGGAGAGACCCAGTACTTC. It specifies CASSLAGTGGETQYF.